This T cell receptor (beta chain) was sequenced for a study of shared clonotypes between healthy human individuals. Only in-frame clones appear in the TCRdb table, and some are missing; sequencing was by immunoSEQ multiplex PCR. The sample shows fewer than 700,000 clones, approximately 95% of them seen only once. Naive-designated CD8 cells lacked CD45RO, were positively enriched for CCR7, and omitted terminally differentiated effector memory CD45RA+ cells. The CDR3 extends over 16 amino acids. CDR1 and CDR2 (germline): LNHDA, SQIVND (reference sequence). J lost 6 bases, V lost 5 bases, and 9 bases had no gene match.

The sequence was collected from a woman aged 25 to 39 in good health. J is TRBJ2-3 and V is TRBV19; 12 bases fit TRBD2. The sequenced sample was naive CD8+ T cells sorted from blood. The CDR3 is CASSERTSGMRDTQYF. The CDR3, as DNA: TGTGCCAGTAGTGAACGGACTAGCGGGATGAGGGATACGCAGTATTTT.